This T cell receptor (beta chain) was sequenced during a study of blood T cell repertoires in COVID-19. Whole-study context: Acute-phase and convalescent COVID-19 samples originated in the United States, Italy and Spain. T cells, B-cell-depleted T cells, or PBMCs provided the cDNA or gDNA that served as material.

V was trimmed by 4 bases and J by 6 bases, leaving 13 bases between them. This CDR3 spans 13 amino acids. Germline V gene data show CDR1 as SGHRS and CDR2 as YFSETQ. Original processing notes: Amplified reference gene primers provided the basis for estimating nucleated cell counts. This table comes from immunoSEQ multiplex PCR, and its TCRdb copy is limited to in-frame clones, with some not included. V and J calls and clone size are those listed in that table; D and trimming were worked out from the DNA. The sample lists over 200,000 clones; around 90% were seen once. The chain employs TRBV5-1 and TRBJ1-1; possibly TRBD1 for D (6 bases). What was sequenced was peripheral blood. The receptor was isolated from a man in his thirties or forties with acute or convalescent COVID-19. The CDR3: CASSTGYFAEAFF. CDR3 nucleotides: TGCGCCAGCAGCACAGGGTATTTCGCTGAAGCTTTCTTT. The entire variable domain, with the rest obtained from reference TRBV5-1 and TRBJ1-1, is as follows: KAGVTQTPRYLIKTRGQQVTLSCSPISGHRSVSWYQQTPGQGLQFLFEYFSETQRNKGNFPGRFSGRQFSNSRSEMNVSTLELGDSALYLCASSTGYFAEAFFGQGTRLTVV.